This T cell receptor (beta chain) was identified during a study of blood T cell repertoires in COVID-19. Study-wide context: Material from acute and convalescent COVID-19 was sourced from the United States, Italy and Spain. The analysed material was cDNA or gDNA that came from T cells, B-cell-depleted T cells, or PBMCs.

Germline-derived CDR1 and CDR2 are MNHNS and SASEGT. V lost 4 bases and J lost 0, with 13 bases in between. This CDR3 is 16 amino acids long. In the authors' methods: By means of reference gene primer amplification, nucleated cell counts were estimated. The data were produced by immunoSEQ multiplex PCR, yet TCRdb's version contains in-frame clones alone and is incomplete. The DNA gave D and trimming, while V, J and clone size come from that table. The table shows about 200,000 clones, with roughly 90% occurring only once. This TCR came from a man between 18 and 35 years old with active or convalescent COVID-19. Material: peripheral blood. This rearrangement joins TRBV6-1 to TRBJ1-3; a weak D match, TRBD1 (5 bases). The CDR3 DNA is TGTGCCAGCAGTGTGAACAGGTTCCTCTCTGGAAACACCATATATTTT. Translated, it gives CASSVNRFLSGNTIYF.